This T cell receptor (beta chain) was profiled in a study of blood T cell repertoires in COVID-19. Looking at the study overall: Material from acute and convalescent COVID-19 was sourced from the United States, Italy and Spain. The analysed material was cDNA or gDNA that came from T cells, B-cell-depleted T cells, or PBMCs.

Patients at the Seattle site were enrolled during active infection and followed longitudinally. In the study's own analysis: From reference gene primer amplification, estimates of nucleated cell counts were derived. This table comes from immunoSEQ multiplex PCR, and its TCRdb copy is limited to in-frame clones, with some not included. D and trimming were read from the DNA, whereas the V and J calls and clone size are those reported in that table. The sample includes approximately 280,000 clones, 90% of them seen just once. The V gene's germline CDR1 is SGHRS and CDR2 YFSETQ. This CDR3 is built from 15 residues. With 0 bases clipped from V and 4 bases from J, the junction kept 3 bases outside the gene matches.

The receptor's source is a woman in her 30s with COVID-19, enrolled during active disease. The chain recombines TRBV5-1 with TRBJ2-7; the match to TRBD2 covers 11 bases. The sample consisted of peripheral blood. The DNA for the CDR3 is TGCGCCAGCAGCTTGGCGGGGACTAGCGGTTACGAGCAGTACTTC. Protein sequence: CASSLAGTSGYEQYF. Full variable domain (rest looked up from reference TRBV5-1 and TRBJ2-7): KAGVTQTPRYLIKTRGQQVTLSCSPISGHRSVSWYQQTPGQGLQFLFEYFSETQRNKGNFPGRFSGRQFSNSRSEMNVSTLELGDSALYLCASSLAGTSGYEQYFGPGTRLTVT.